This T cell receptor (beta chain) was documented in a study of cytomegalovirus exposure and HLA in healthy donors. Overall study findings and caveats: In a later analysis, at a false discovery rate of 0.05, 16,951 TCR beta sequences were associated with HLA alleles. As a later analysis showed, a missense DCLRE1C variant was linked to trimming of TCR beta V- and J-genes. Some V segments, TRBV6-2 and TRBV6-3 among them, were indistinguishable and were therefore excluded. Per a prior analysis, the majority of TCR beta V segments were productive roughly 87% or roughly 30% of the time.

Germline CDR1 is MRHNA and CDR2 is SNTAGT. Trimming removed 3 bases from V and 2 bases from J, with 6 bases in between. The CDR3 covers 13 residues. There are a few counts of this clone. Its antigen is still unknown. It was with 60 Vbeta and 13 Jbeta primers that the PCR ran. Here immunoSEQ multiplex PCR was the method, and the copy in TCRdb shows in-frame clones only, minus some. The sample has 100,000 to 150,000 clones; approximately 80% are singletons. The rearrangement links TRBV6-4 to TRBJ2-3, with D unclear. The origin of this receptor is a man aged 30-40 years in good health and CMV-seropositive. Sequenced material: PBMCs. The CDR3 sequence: CASSERSTDTQYF. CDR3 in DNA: TGTGCCAGCAGTGAGCGGTCCACAGATACGCAGTATTTT.